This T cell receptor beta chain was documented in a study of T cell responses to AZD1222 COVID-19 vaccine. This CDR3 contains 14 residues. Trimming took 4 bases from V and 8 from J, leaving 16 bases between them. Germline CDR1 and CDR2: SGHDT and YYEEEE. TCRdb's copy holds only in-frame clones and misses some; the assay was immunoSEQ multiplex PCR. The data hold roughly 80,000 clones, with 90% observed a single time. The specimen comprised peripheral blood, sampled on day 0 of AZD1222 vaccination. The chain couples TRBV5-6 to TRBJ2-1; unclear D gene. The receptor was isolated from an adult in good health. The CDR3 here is CASSPTRSGDEQFF. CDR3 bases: TGTGCCAGCAGCCCCACCAGGAGTGGGGATGAGCAGTTCTTC.